This T cell receptor beta chain was sequenced in a study of OX40 agonist ivuxolimab in advanced cancers. About the study: Clinicians treated patients with ivuxolimab, an agonistic anti-OX40 (CD134) antibody. Study-wide results and caveats: In general, CD8+ T cells held more expanded clones than CD4+ did, on average.

J was trimmed by 5 bases and V by 8 bases; bases with no gene match: 13. CDR1 MNHNY and CDR2 SVGAGI come from the germline V gene (reference sequence). This CDR3 contains 15 residues. The method was immunoSEQ multiplex PCR; TCRdb's version includes in-frame clones alone and lacks a portion of them. The sample gives some 60,000 clones, about 83% of which show up once; around 5% is in the top ten. Turning to this clone: As yet, its antigen is unknown.

The sample consisted of CD4+ or CD8+ T cells sorted from blood, taken in a trial of the OX40 agonist ivuxolimab. The rearrangement uses TRBV6-6 and TRBJ2-5, with 8 bases aligning to TRBD1. The receptor comes from an adult with an advanced solid tumor such as melanoma, head and neck, liver or kidney cancer. For the CDR3, the DNA is TGTGCCAGCCGACCCAACCAGGGGGCAGGGGAGACCCAGTACTTC. Its protein is CASRPNQGAGETQYF.